This entry concerns a single T cell receptor (beta chain). Its specificity is unknown. CDR3 size: 18 residues. Every patient experienced relapse after autologous stem cell transplantation, and brentuximab vedotin exposure varied. This record comes from a study of PD-1 blockade in classical Hodgkin lymphoma. Findings of the study overall: CD4+ TCR diversity climbed significantly by C4D1, unlike CD8+ TCR diversity.

Profiling relied on immunoSEQ multiplex PCR, and the TCRdb table lists in-frame clones only, not all of them. The sample includes just over 60,000 clones, around 88% seen only once; the top ten take about an eighth. This material consisted of peripheral blood mononuclear cells (PBMCs), taken at baseline. The V gene is TRBV7-5, the J gene TRBJ2-3; TRBD1, as called in the table, went unchecked against the DNA. TRBV7-5 is flagged as a pseudogene. The receptor comes from a human donor with classical Hodgkin lymphoma. The CDR3 spells CARSLARAEDRGSDTQYF. The CDR3 coding sequence is TGTGCCAGAAGCTTAGCGAGGGCCGAGGACAGGGGGTCAGATACGCAGTATTTT.